This is a list of T cell receptor beta chains from one sample in a study of T cells in Graves' hyperthyroidism and ophthalmopathy. TCRdb fed the multiplex PCR reads into MiXCR, producing one record per CDR3 protein. The data hold over 350,000 distinct CDR3 sequences, with over 12% observed a single time. Sample: blood. The receptors come from a man over 45 with Graves' ophthalmopathy. CDR3s include the opening cysteine and the closing phenylalanine or tryptophan. D genes are given only for firm matches. Clone size appears in some rows only: once, few, many, or a class for an expanded clone.

j_gene: TRBJ2-1; abundance: few; d_gene: NA; v_gene: TRBV24-1; CDR3aa: CATSDPHFAYNEQFF; CDR3nt: TGTGCCACCAGTGACCCGCACTTCGCCTACAATGAGCAGTTCTTC
j_gene: TRBJ2-7; abundance: NA; d_gene: NA; v_gene: TRBV9; CDR3aa: CASSVDPGGFNEQYF; CDR3nt: TGTGCCAGCAGCGTAGACCCGGGTGGTTTTAACGAGCAGTACTTC
j_gene: TRBJ1-1; abundance: many; d_gene: NA; v_gene: TRBV30; CDR3aa: CARNVGGTEAFF; CDR3nt: TGTGCCCGAAACGTTGGGGGTACTGAAGCTTTCTTT
j_gene: TRBJ1-1; abundance: NA; d_gene: TRBD1; v_gene: TRBV4-2; CDR3aa: CASNPGGGNTEAFF; CDR3nt: TGTGCCAGCAACCCAGGGGGTGGGAACACTGAAGCTTTCTTT
j_gene: TRBJ2-1; abundance: many; d_gene: TRBD1; v_gene: TRBV7-8; CDR3aa: CASSLGTDYNEQFF; CDR3nt: TGTGCCAGCAGCTTGGGGACAGACTACAATGAGCAGTTCTTC
j_gene: TRBJ1-1; abundance: many; d_gene: NA; v_gene: TRBV30; CDR3aa: CAWSASYGTEAFF; CDR3nt: TGTGCCTGGAGTGCCTCTTATGGCACTGAAGCTTTCTTT
j_gene: TRBJ2-3; abundance: NA; d_gene: NA; v_gene: TRBV29-1; CDR3aa: CSALGGEGTDTQYF; CDR3nt: TGCAGCGCACTGGGGGGTGAGGGCACAGATACGCAGTATTTT
j_gene: TRBJ2-2; abundance: NA; d_gene: NA; v_gene: TRBV12-3/TRBV12-4; CDR3aa: CASSIIRRAGELFF; CDR3nt: TGTGCCAGCAGTATAATCCGTAGGGCCGGGGAGCTGTTTTTT
j_gene: TRBJ1-1; abundance: many; d_gene: NA; v_gene: TRBV5-6; CDR3aa: CASSIGLSGAFF; CDR3nt: TGTGCCAGCAGCATAGGACTTTCAGGAGCTTTCTTT
j_gene: TRBJ2-2; abundance: NA; d_gene: TRBD2; v_gene: TRBV5-1; CDR3aa: CASSSLAGGTNTGELFF; CDR3nt: TGCGCCAGCAGCTCACTAGCGGGAGGCACGAACACCGGGGAGCTGTTTTTT
j_gene: TRBJ2-5; abundance: NA; d_gene: TRBD1; v_gene: TRBV11-2; CDR3aa: CASSFQKTGVAETQYF; CDR3nt: TGTGCCAGCAGCTTCCAAAAGACAGGGGTAGCAGAGACCCAGTACTTC
j_gene: TRBJ2-5; abundance: NA; d_gene: NA; v_gene: TRBV11-2; CDR3aa: CASSLRDIQRKETQYF; CDR3nt: TGTGCCAGCAGCTTAAGAGACATACAGAGGAAAGAGACCCAGTACTTC
j_gene: TRBJ1-2; abundance: NA; d_gene: NA; v_gene: TRBV7-9; CDR3aa: CASSLGLLSGGSYGYTF; CDR3nt: TGTGCCAGCAGCTTAGGACTCCTGAGCGGGGGCTCTTATGGCTACACCTTC
j_gene: TRBJ2-7; abundance: many; d_gene: TRBD2; v_gene: TRBV5-5; CDR3aa: CASSLDTSGGGYEQYF; CDR3nt: TGTGCCAGCAGCTTGGATACTAGCGGAGGGGGGTACGAGCAGTACTTC
j_gene: TRBJ1-1; abundance: many; d_gene: TRBD1; v_gene: TRBV10-3; CDR3aa: CAITRQGRNTEAFF; CDR3nt: TGTGCCATCACCCGACAGGGGAGAAACACTGAAGCTTTCTTT
j_gene: TRBJ1-2; abundance: many; d_gene: NA; v_gene: TRBV30; CDR3aa: CAWSAGGGTYGYTF; CDR3nt: TGTGCCTGGAGTGCGGGGGGCGGTACCTATGGCTACACCTTC
j_gene: TRBJ1-1; abundance: many; d_gene: TRBD1; v_gene: TRBV29-1; CDR3aa: CSVGTGRDTEAFF; CDR3nt: TGCAGCGTTGGGACAGGGCGGGACACTGAAGCTTTCTTT
j_gene: TRBJ2-3; abundance: NA; d_gene: TRBD1; v_gene: TRBV6-1; CDR3aa: CASNQGAKDTQYF; CDR3nt: TGTGCCAGCAACCAGGGGGCCAAAGATACGCAGTATTTT
j_gene: TRBJ2-1; abundance: many; d_gene: NA; v_gene: TRBV5-1; CDR3aa: CASSLGRDRYNEQFF; CDR3nt: TGCGCCAGCAGTCTGGGTCGAGACAGATACAATGAGCAGTTCTTC
j_gene: TRBJ2-2; abundance: many; d_gene: NA; v_gene: TRBV29-1; CDR3aa: CSVGLTVVGGELFF; CDR3nt: TGCAGCGTTGGGCTAACGGTAGTGGGCGGGGAGCTGTTTTTT
j_gene: TRBJ2-7; abundance: NA; d_gene: TRBD2; v_gene: TRBV3-1; CDR3aa: CASSPLHPGLAGGPGKYEQYF; CDR3nt: TGTGCCAGCAGCCCGCTTCACCCGGGACTAGCGGGAGGGCCGGGGAAATACGAGCAGTACTTC
j_gene: TRBJ2-4; abundance: few; d_gene: NA; v_gene: TRBV29-1; CDR3aa: CSVVGKNIQYF; CDR3nt: TGCAGCGTTGTAGGCAAAAACATTCAGTACTTC
j_gene: TRBJ1-2; abundance: many; d_gene: NA; v_gene: TRBV2; CDR3aa: CASRVRGYTF; CDR3nt: TGTGCCAGCAGGGTTCGGGGCTACACCTTC
j_gene: TRBJ1-5; abundance: NA; d_gene: NA; v_gene: TRBV15; CDR3aa: CATSRISLQPQHF; CDR3nt: TGTGCCACCAGCAGAATCTCTTTACAGCCCCAGCATTTT
j_gene: TRBJ2-7; abundance: many; d_gene: TRBD2; v_gene: TRBV11-2; CDR3aa: CASSPLAYSYEQYF; CDR3nt: TGTGCCAGCAGCCCACTAGCGTACTCCTACGAGCAGTACTTC
j_gene: TRBJ2-7; abundance: many; d_gene: NA; v_gene: TRBV12-3/TRBV12-4; CDR3aa: CASGGTSSYEQYF; CDR3nt: TGTGCCAGCGGAGGGACAAGCTCCTACGAGCAGTACTTC
j_gene: TRBJ2-4; abundance: many; d_gene: NA; v_gene: TRBV12-3/TRBV12-4; CDR3aa: CASTLETGLAKNIQYF; CDR3nt: TGTGCCAGCACCTTGGAGACAGGATTAGCCAAAAACATTCAGTACTTC
j_gene: TRBJ2-7; abundance: many; d_gene: NA; v_gene: TRBV7-6; CDR3aa: CASSSQEGGHEQYF; CDR3nt: TGTGCCAGCAGTTCCCAGGAGGGTGGCCACGAGCAGTACTTC
j_gene: TRBJ1-2; abundance: few; d_gene: TRBD1; v_gene: TRBV29-1; CDR3aa: CSVVDRGNYGYTF; CDR3nt: TGCAGCGTTGTTGACAGGGGAAACTATGGCTACACCTTC
j_gene: TRBJ2-7; abundance: many; d_gene: TRBD2; v_gene: TRBV3-1; CDR3aa: CASSSWTSGHSYEQYF; CDR3nt: TGTGCCAGCAGCTCCTGGACTAGCGGACACTCCTACGAGCAGTACTTC
j_gene: TRBJ2-3; abundance: many; d_gene: TRBD2; v_gene: TRBV12-3/TRBV12-4; CDR3aa: CASSFGSGGTDTQYF; CDR3nt: TGTGCCAGCAGTTTCGGTTCCGGGGGGACAGATACGCAGTATTTT
j_gene: TRBJ2-5; abundance: many; d_gene: NA; v_gene: TRBV5-1; CDR3aa: CASSVDQRETQYF; CDR3nt: TGCGCCAGCAGCGTAGACCAGAGAGAGACCCAGTACTTC
j_gene: TRBJ2-6; abundance: few; d_gene: TRBD1; v_gene: TRBV29-1; CDR3aa: CSVGTGGLSGANVLTF; CDR3nt: TGCAGCGTGGGGACAGGGGGTCTTTCTGGGGCCAACGTCCTGACTTTC
j_gene: TRBJ1-2; abundance: few; d_gene: TRBD1; v_gene: TRBV5-1; CDR3aa: CASSVGQNNYGYTF; CDR3nt: TGCGCCAGCAGCGTGGGACAGAATAACTATGGCTACACCTTC
j_gene: TRBJ1-1; abundance: many; d_gene: NA; v_gene: TRBV18; CDR3aa: CASSRTAKNTEAFF; CDR3nt: TGTGCCAGCTCACGGACAGCGAAGAACACTGAAGCTTTCTTT
j_gene: TRBJ1-1; abundance: NA; d_gene: NA; v_gene: TRBV20-1; CDR3aa: CSARVPGANTEAFF; CDR3nt: TGCAGTGCTAGAGTCCCAGGGGCCAACACTGAAGCTTTCTTT
j_gene: TRBJ2-7; abundance: many; d_gene: NA; v_gene: TRBV7-3; CDR3aa: CASSPQGGSYEQYF; CDR3nt: TGTGCCAGCAGCCCCCAGGGCGGGTCCTACGAGCAGTACTTC
j_gene: TRBJ1-4; abundance: few; d_gene: NA; v_gene: TRBV19; CDR3aa: CASTHSPGTNEKLFF; CDR3nt: TGTGCCAGTACTCACAGCCCCGGGACTAATGAAAAACTGTTTTTT
j_gene: TRBJ2-7; abundance: NA; d_gene: TRBD1; v_gene: TRBV29-1; CDR3aa: CSAGGDRGTYEQYF; CDR3nt: TGCAGCGCTGGGGGGGACAGGGGCACCTACGAGCAGTACTTC
j_gene: TRBJ1-1; abundance: many; d_gene: NA; v_gene: TRBV18; CDR3aa: CASSTQRDGTEAFF; CDR3nt: TGTGCCAGCTCAACTCAAAGGGATGGCACTGAAGCTTTCTTT
j_gene: TRBJ1-1; abundance: many; d_gene: TRBD1; v_gene: TRBV20-1; CDR3aa: CSASQGGDGTEAFF; CDR3nt: TGCAGTGCTAGCCAAGGGGGCGACGGGACTGAAGCTTTCTTT
j_gene: TRBJ2-1; abundance: many; d_gene: TRBD2; v_gene: TRBV9; CDR3aa: CASSERGLATYNEQFF; CDR3nt: TGTGCCAGCAGCGAAAGGGGACTAGCAACCTACAATGAGCAGTTCTTC
j_gene: TRBJ2-3; abundance: NA; d_gene: TRBD2; v_gene: TRBV30; CDR3aa: CAWSARPTSRSTDTQYF; CDR3nt: TGTGCCTGGAGTGCCCGGCCGACTAGCCGAAGCACAGATACGCAGTATTTT
j_gene: TRBJ2-5; abundance: few; d_gene: NA; v_gene: TRBV18; CDR3aa: CASSPPRGAGYELETQYF; CDR3nt: TGTGCCAGCTCACCACCAAGGGGAGCGGGCTACGAGTTGGAGACCCAGTACTTC
j_gene: TRBJ2-1; abundance: few; d_gene: NA; v_gene: TRBV24-1; CDR3aa: CATSPVAGEQFF; CDR3nt: TGTGCCACAAGTCCAGTGGCCGGTGAGCAGTTCTTC
j_gene: TRBJ2-2; abundance: NA; d_gene: NA; v_gene: TRBV5-1; CDR3aa: CASRIRNTGELFF; CDR3nt: TGCGCCAGCAGGATCCGGAACACCGGGGAGCTGTTTTTT
j_gene: TRBJ2-1; abundance: many; d_gene: TRBD2; v_gene: TRBV6-2/TRBV6-3; CDR3aa: CASSYPGLAGVVNEQFF; CDR3nt: TGTGCCAGCAGTTACCCGGGACTAGCGGGAGTGGTCAATGAGCAGTTCTTC
j_gene: TRBJ2-7; abundance: many; d_gene: TRBD1; v_gene: TRBV7-9; CDR3aa: CASSLGDRGVWEQYF; CDR3nt: TGTGCCAGCAGCTTAGGGGACAGGGGTGTGTGGGAGCAGTACTTC
j_gene: TRBJ2-1; abundance: few; d_gene: TRBD2; v_gene: TRBV5-1; CDR3aa: CASSLAGTSGTGEQFF; CDR3nt: TGCGCCAGCAGCTTGGCAGGGACTAGCGGGACGGGAGAGCAGTTCTTC
j_gene: TRBJ2-7; abundance: NA; d_gene: NA; v_gene: TRBV30; CDR3aa: CAWRRLDSTDEQYF; CDR3nt: TGTGCCTGGCGAAGACTGGACAGTACCGACGAGCAGTACTTC
j_gene: TRBJ2-3; abundance: many; d_gene: NA; v_gene: TRBV5-5; CDR3aa: CASSLSQGIDTQYF; CDR3nt: TGTGCCAGCAGCTTGTCGCAGGGAATAGATACGCAGTATTTT
j_gene: TRBJ1-6; abundance: many; d_gene: NA; v_gene: TRBV14; CDR3aa: CASSQVYSGTGLNSPLHF; CDR3nt: TGTGCCAGCAGCCAAGTTTACTCAGGGACGGGACTGAATTCACCCCTCCACTTT
j_gene: TRBJ2-1; abundance: once; d_gene: TRBD2; v_gene: TRBV14; CDR3aa: CASSPKKGLVFGEQFF; CDR3nt: TGTGCCAGCAGCCCCAAGAAGGGACTAGTTTTTGGTGAGCAGTTCTTC